The present TCR beta chain was sequenced within a study of CD8+ T cells in alopecia areata. The study, taken as a whole, reports: Normal scalp had lower clonality than lesional scalp, with alopecia totalis/universalis lesions showing this most strongly. Relative to mice, TCR sharing across patients was less clear, a difference possibly HLA-related.

As to this clone: Antigen: not known.

Extraction of RNA preceded its reverse transcription into cDNA, which served as the sequencing template. Repertoires were generated with immunoSEQ multiplex PCR, while TCRdb's copy carries only in-frame clones and drops some. The sample contains some 120,000 clones, 58% of which appear only once. There are 14 residues in the CDR3. The V segment lost 3 bases and the J segment 9 bases; nucleotides outside the gene matches: 5. Germline V gene data show CDR1 as SGHNT and CDR2 as YYREEE (reference sequence). This clonotype originated in a human donor with alopecia areata. Sequenced material: CD4+ T cells sorted from blood, taken at week 0. This chain joins TRBV5-4 and TRBJ1-6; TRBD1 agrees at 8 bases. The CDR3: CASSSTGGSSPLHF. The CDR3 DNA reads as TGTGCCAGCAGCTCCACAGGGGGGAGTTCACCCCTCCACTTT.